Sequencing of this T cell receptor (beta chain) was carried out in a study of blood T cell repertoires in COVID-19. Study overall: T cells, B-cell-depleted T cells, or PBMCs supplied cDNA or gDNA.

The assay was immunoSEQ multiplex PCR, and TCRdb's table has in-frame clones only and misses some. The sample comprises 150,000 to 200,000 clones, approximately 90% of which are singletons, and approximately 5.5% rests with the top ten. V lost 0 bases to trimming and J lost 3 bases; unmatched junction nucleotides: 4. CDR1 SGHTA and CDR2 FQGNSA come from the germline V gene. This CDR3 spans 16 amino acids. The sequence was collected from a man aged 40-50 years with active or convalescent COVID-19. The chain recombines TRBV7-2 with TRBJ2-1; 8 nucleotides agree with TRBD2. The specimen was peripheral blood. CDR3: CASSLASLADYNEQFF. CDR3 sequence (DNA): TGTGCCAGCAGCTTAGCGTCACTAGCGGACTACAATGAGCAGTTCTTC.